This TCR beta chain appears in the sequencing data of a study of T cell repertoires in cytomegalovirus infection (dated by TCRdb to between 2019 and 2020). Concerning the study at large: Alongside well-studied HLA-B-restricted epitopes, the peptide stimulations were aimed at recently identified HLA-C-restricted CMV epitopes, whose presentation resists viral immunomodulation. Donor HLA type was relevant to the analysis, as public TCR beta signatures indicated carriage of CMV infection together with the matching HLA type.

The meaning of the sample's treatment or condition label: in vitro stimulation with specific CMV peptide epitopes to enrich CMV-specific T cells. Comment on this clonotype: The antigen it binds to is not known. No quality values exist for individual bases; no much larger clone is one base distant.

Sequencing used an Illumina HiSeq 1500. The public reads were quality trimmed at Q25 with fastp and then assembled into clones with MiXCR by TCRdb, keeping productive beta chains. CDR3 protein duplicates are merged, each entry listing the most common genes and DNA. This sample lists about 570,000 distinct CDR3 sequences; over 35% were detected once. Together, the top ten hold more than 40% of the sample. Summary of the overall study and its limitations: The ex vivo response was dominated by HLA-C-restricted CMV-specific TCR beta clonotypes, and the single most frequent clonotype in two of eight donors was supplied by these HLA-C-restricted clonotypes. Cumulative frequency of public TCR beta family members discriminated carriers of CMV infection plus the relevant HLA type in this cohort and an independent 352-donor cohort.

The clonotype comes from a human donor in good health (CMV status not recorded). Some clones in this sample may be carry-over from other donors' samples. This material consisted of cultured PBMCs, taken from culture after CMV antigen stimulation.

At the DNA level, the sequence is TGTGCCAGCAGCCGACAAGGGACTAGCCGAACCTACGAGCAGTACTTC. It translates to CASSRQGTSRTYEQYF. The chain is encoded by TRBV7-9 joined to TRBJ2-7, and 9 bases in between align with TRBD2. Sequences SEHNR (CDR1) and FQNEAQ (CDR2) are obtained from the germline V gene (reference sequence). Counted from cysteine to phenylalanine, this CDR3 has 16 amino acids. Just the 48-base CDR3 DNA is kept, in frame starting at base 1. Trimmed from V: 5 bases; trimmed from J: 2 bases; junction bases lacking a gene match: 10.